Listed below are T cell receptor beta chains from one sample, sequenced in a study of blood T cell repertoires in COVID-19. Method: immunoSEQ multiplex PCR; TCRdb's copy keeps in-frame clones and lacks some. Of under 40,000 clones in the sample, 93% were seen once. Sample: peripheral blood. These receptors came from a human donor in a cohort sampled during active COVID-19. The CDR3 runs from the conserved cysteine through the conserved F or W. The order of the fields is V gene, clone size, CDR3 length, D gene, J gene, CDR3 protein, CDR3 DNA. A D gene is named only where the DNA matches it firmly. Clone sizes are given selectively: once, few, many, or a class where the clone is expanded.

TRBV19	-	13	-	TRBJ1-2	CASSMGSNYGYTF	TGTGCCAGTAGTATGGGTAGCAACTATGGCTACACCTTC
TRBV2	once	14	-	TRBJ1-4	CASSEIGSDEKLFF	TGTGCCAGCAGTGAAATAGGGAGCGACGAAAAACTGTTTTTT
TRBV11-2	-	15	TRBD2	TRBJ2-1	CASSVPGLAANEQFF	TGTGCCAGCAGCGTGCCGGGACTAGCGGCCAATGAGCAGTTCTTC
TRBV19	-	13	-	TRBJ2-5	CASSIQAEETQYF	TGTGCCAGTAGTATCCAAGCGGAAGAGACCCAGTACTTC
TRBV10-1	-	13	-	TRBJ1-4	CASSDRGYEKLFF	TGCGCCAGCAGTGATCGGGGGTATGAAAAACTGTTTTTT
TRBV24-1	-	16	-	TRBJ1-5	CATSESTGSRNQPQHF	TGTGCCACCAGTGAATCAACAGGGAGCCGGAATCAGCCCCAGCATTTT
TRBV7-9	-	17	-	TRBJ2-5	CASSLVQGGGTQETQYF	TGTGCCAGCAGCTTAGTCCAGGGGGGCGGAACCCAAGAGACCCAGTACTTC
TRBV3-1/TRBV3-2	-	15	-	TRBJ1-2	CASSQVYSITHGYTF	TGTGCCAGCAGCCAAGTTTACAGCATTACCCATGGCTACACCTTC
TRBV13	-	18	-	TRBJ2-2	CASSYRRLHISGTGELFF	TGTGCCAGCAGCTACCGCAGATTACATATTAGCGGCACCGGGGAGCTGTTTTTT
TRBV20-1	-	16	-	TRBJ2-7	CSASAQSRDNSYEQYF	TGCAGTGCTAGTGCCCAAAGCCGGGACAACTCCTACGAGCAGTACTTC
TRBV3-1/TRBV3-2	-	13	TRBD1	TRBJ2-7	CASSQDRGYEQYF	TGTGCCAGCAGCCAAGACAGGGGGTACGAGCAGTACTTC
TRBV30	-	15	TRBD1	TRBJ1-1	CAWSPQTGWSTEAFF	TGTGCCTGGAGTCCCCAGACAGGGTGGTCTACTGAAGCTTTCTTT
TRBV4-1	once	13	-	TRBJ2-5	CASSRLPGETQYF	TGCGCCAGCAGCCGCCTGCCAGGGGAGACCCAGTACTTC
TRBV5-1	once	16	TRBD1	TRBJ2-7	CASSPAGGDLLYEQYF	TGCGCCAGCAGCCCGGCAGGGGGCGACCTTCTGTACGAGCAGTACTTC
TRBV4-2	once	19	TRBD2	TRBJ2-6	CASSQDQLAGGPGANVLTF	TGTGCCAGCAGCCAAGATCAGCTAGCGGGAGGACCAGGGGCCAACGTCCTGACTTTC
TRBV6-1	-	16	TRBD2	TRBJ2-3	CASSETSGGPADTQYF	TGTGCCAGCAGTGAAACTAGCGGGGGGCCGGCAGATACGCAGTATTTT
TRBV30	-	12	TRBD1	TRBJ1-6	CAGGQYNSPLHF	TGTGCCGGGGGACAGTATAATTCACCCCTCCACTTT
TRBV7-8	-	15	-	TRBJ2-1	CASSLVRRTKVGQFF	TGTGCCAGCAGCTTAGTACGTCGGACAAAAGTCGGGCAGTTCTTC
TRBV5-1	-	16	-	TRBJ1-1	CASSLDIGHLNTEAFF	TGCGCCAGCAGCTTGGATATAGGACATCTGAACACTGAAGCTTTCTTT
TRBV20-1	-	14	-	TRBJ2-7	CSASSGSLAYEQYF	TGCAGTGCTAGTTCCGGGAGTTTGGCCTACGAGCAGTACTTC
TRBV5-1	-	13	-	TRBJ1-2	CASSLSPPDGYTF	TGCGCCAGCAGCTTGTCTCCCCCTGATGGCTACACCTTC
TRBV6-6	once	15	-	TRBJ1-1	CASSYSRDLNTEAFF	TGTGCCAGCAGTTACTCAAGGGACTTGAACACTGAAGCTTTCTTT
TRBV6-5	-	14	-	TRBJ2-7	CASSYDLAPNEQYF	TGTGCCAGCAGTTACGATCTGGCCCCCAACGAGCAGTACTTC
TRBV9	-	15	-	TRBJ1-4	CASSVVGALGEKLFF	TGTGCCAGCAGCGTAGTAGGGGCCTTGGGGGAAAAACTGTTTTTT
TRBV4-1	-	15	TRBD2	TRBJ2-7	CASSQRLAGTPEQYF	TGCGCCAGCAGCCAGAGACTAGCGGGAACCCCCGAGCAGTACTTC
TRBV4-1	once	14	-	TRBJ1-1	CASSHAGVITEAFF	TGCGCCAGCAGCCATGCCGGGGTAATCACTGAAGCTTTCTTT
TRBV15	-	13	-	TRBJ2-1	CATRERSYNEQFF	TGTGCCACCCGGGAACGCTCCTACAATGAGCAGTTCTTC
TRBV28	-	14	TRBD1	TRBJ1-2	CASSSGQSRYGYTF	TGTGCCAGCAGTTCGGGACAGTCTCGCTATGGCTACACCTTC
TRBV9	-	15	-	TRBJ2-7	CASSPGDAGTYEQYF	TGTGCCAGCAGCCCAGGGGATGCAGGGACCTACGAGCAGTACTTC
TRBV5-6	-	12	TRBD1	TRBJ2-1	CASSGGQLEQFF	TGTGCCAGCAGCGGGGGACAGTTGGAGCAGTTCTTC
TRBV9	-	16	-	TRBJ2-3	CASSLGGGGSTDTQYF	TGTGCCAGCAGCCTGGGGGGCGGGGGTTCCACAGATACGCAGTATTTT
TRBV3-1/TRBV3-2	once	13	-	TRBJ1-1	CASSQSLQGKAFF	TGTGCCAGCAGCCAATCCTTACAGGGTAAGGCTTTCTTT
TRBV7-9	-	17	TRBD2	TRBJ2-3	CASSPLLGSGSTDTQYF	TGTGCCAGCAGCCCACTACTTGGTAGCGGGAGCACAGATACGCAGTATTTT
TRBV19	-	14	-	TRBJ1-1	CASSQRGGGTEAFF	TGTGCCAGTAGCCAAAGGGGCGGGGGCACTGAAGCTTTCTTT
TRBV6-5	-	13	TRBD1	TRBJ1-1	CASLTGVNTEAFF	TGTGCCAGTCTAACAGGGGTGAACACTGAAGCTTTCTTT